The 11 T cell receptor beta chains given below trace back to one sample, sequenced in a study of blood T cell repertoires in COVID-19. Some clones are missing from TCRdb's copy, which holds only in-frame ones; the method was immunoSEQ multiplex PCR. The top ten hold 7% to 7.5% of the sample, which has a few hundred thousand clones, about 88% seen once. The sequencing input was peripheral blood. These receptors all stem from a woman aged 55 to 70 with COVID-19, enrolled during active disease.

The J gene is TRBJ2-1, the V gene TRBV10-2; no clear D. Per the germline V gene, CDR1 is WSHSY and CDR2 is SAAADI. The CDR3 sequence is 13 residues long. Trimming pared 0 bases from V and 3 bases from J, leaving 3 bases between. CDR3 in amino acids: CASSESSYNEQFF. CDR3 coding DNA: TGCGCCAGCAGTGAGTCGAGCTACAATGAGCAGTTCTTC.

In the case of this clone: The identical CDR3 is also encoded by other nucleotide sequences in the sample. CDR3 coding DNA: TGTGCCAGCAGCCCCCGGACAGGGGACACCGGGGAGCTGTTTTTT. Its translation: CASSPRTGDTGELFF. The chain uses TRBV9 and TRBJ2-2, with 9 bases fitting TRBD1. Germline CDR1 SGDLS, CDR2 YYNGEE. Unmatched junction bases numbered 4, after V lost 4 bases and J lost 3 bases. The CDR3 sequence is 15 residues long.

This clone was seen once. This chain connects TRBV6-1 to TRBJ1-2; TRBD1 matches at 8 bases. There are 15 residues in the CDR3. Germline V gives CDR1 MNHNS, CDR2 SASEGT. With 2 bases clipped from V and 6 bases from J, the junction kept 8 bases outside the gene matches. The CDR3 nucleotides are TGTGCCAGCAGTGAACGGGGGACAGGAGATGATGGCTACACCTTC. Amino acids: CASSERGTGDDGYTF.

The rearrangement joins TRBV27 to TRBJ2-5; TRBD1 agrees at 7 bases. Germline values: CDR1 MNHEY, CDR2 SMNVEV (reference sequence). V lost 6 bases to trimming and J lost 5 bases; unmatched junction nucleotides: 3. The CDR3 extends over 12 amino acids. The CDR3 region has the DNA TGTGCCAGCAGCACAGGGGACGAGACCCAGTACTTC. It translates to CASSTGDETQYF.

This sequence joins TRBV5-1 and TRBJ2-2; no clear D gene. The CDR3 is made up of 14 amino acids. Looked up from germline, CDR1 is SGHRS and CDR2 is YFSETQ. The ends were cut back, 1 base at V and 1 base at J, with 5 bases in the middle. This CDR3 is CASSLFQNTGELFF. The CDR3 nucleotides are TGCGCCAGCAGCTTGTTCCAGAACACCGGGGAGCTGTTTTTT.

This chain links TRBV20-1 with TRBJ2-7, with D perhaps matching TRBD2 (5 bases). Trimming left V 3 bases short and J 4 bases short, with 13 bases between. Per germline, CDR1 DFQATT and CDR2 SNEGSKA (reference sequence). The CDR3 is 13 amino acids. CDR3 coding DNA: TGCAGTGCTAGTCGGGGAGTAGGGTACGAGCAGTACTTC. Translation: CSASRGVGYEQYF.

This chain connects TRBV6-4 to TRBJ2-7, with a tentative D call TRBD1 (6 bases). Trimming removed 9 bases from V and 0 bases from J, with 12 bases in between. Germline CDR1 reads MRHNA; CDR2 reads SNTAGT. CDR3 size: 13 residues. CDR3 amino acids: CASRQGPSYEQYF. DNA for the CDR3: TGTGCCAGTCGTCAGGGGCCCTCCTACGAGCAGTACTTC.

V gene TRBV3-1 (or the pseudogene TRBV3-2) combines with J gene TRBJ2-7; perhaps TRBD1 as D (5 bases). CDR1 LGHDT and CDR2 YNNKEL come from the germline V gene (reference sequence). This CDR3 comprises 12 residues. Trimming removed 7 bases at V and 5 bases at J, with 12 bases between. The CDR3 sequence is CASKGPHDEQYF. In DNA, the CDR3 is TGTGCCAGCAAGGGGCCCCACGACGAGCAGTACTTC.

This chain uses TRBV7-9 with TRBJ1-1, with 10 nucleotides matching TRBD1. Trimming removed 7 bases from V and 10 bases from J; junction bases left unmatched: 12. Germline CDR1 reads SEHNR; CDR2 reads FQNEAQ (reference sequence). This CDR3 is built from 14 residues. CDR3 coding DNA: TGTGCCAGCACCCAGGGACAGGGGAAAGGGGTAGCTTTCTTT. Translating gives CASTQGQGKGVAFF. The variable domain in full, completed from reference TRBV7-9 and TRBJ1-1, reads DTGVSQNPRHKITKRGQNVTFRCDPISEHNRLYWYRQTLGQGPEFLTYFQNEAQLEKSRLLSDRFSAERPKGSFSTLEIQRTEQGDSAMYLCASTQGQGKGVAFFGQGTRLTVV.

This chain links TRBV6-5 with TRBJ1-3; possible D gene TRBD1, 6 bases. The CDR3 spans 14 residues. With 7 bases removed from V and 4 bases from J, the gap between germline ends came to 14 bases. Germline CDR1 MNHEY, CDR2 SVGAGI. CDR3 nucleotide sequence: TGTGCCAGCACCACAGGGACGTCAGGAAACACCATATATTTT. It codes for CASTTGTSGNTIYF.

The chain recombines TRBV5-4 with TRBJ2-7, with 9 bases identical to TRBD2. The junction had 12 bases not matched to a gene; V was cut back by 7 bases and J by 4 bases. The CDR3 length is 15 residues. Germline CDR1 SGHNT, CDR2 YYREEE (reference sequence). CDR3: CASGRGGGAGYEQYF. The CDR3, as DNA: TGTGCCAGCGGTCGCGGCGGGGGGGCCGGGTACGAGCAGTACTTC.